The present TCR beta chain was sequenced within a study of blood T cells in healthy people across ages. At the level of the study: Every two T cells gave about one barcoded beta molecule via template switching.

There are many counts of this clonotype. Its matching antigen is unknown. Donors ranged from roughly 6 to 100 years old and were healthy Caucasians in Russia. Study-level results: There were more naive CD4+ cells and higher diversity in long-lived donors than in aged donors.

Next came a second PCR, run for about 7 to 12 cycles, which used a sample-barcoded 5' primer along with a J-beta primer mix. Each TCR beta cDNA got a 12-nucleotide random molecular identifier. TCRdb processed the 5' RACE reads anew with MiXCR; each CDR3 protein has one entry. Here the sample spans roughly 1.9 million distinct CDR3 sequences, around 40% being singletons. This TCR was recovered from a human donor in good health. Sequencing was performed on blood.

CDR3 bases: TGTGCCATCAGTGAAGGGACAGGGGGCTACGAGCAGTACTTC. Protein product: CAISEGTGGYEQYF. The chain combines TRBV10-3 with TRBJ2-7; 11 bases map to TRBD1. The CDR3 runs 14 residues. Germline trimming cut 3 bases from V and 3 bases from J; bases unmatched to any gene: 1. Per the germline V gene, CDR1 is ENHRY and CDR2 is SYGVKD.